These T cell receptor beta chains were read from a single sample in a study of blood T cell repertoires in COVID-19. Generated by immunoSEQ multiplex PCR, the TCRdb table keeps only in-frame clones and is missing some. This sample carries some 250,000 clones, around 85% of them seen once, and the ten largest clones take 12%. Sequences were obtained from peripheral blood. The receptors here all came from a young woman with COVID-19, enrolled during active disease. The CDR3 runs from the conserved cysteine through the conserved F or W. Fields, in order: clone size, V gene, J gene, D gene, CDR3 protein, CDR3 DNA. The D gene is left open where the match is weak. Clone size is stated in some rows and not others, as once, few, many or a class when expanded.

abundance: once; v_gene: TRBV18; j_gene: TRBJ2-5; d_gene: NA; CDR3aa: CASSPGVGEETQYF; CDR3nt: TGTGCCAGCTCACCAGGAGTCGGGGAAGAGACCCAGTACTTC
abundance: NA; v_gene: TRBV11-2; j_gene: TRBJ2-3; d_gene: NA; CDR3aa: CASSLRRELSTDTQYF; CDR3nt: TGTGCCAGCAGCCTACGCCGGGAGCTGAGCACAGATACGCAGTATTTT
abundance: few; v_gene: TRBV28; j_gene: TRBJ1-1; d_gene: NA; CDR3aa: CASSQGPRGTEAFF; CDR3nt: TGTGCCAGCAGTCAGGGACCTCGGGGGACTGAAGCTTTCTTT
abundance: few; v_gene: TRBV7-9; j_gene: TRBJ2-3; d_gene: TRBD1; CDR3aa: CASSSGDRRLYF; CDR3nt: TGTGCCAGCAGCTCCGGGGACAGGCGGCTGTATTTT
abundance: NA; v_gene: TRBV29-1; j_gene: TRBJ1-1; d_gene: TRBD1; CDR3aa: CSVWDREGGRNTEAFF; CDR3nt: TGCAGCGTCTGGGACAGGGAGGGAGGTAGGAACACTGAAGCTTTCTTT
abundance: NA; v_gene: TRBV13; j_gene: TRBJ1-2; d_gene: NA; CDR3aa: CASSLGQGTYGYTF; CDR3nt: TGTGCCAGCAGCTTAGGTCAGGGGACCTATGGCTACACCTTC
abundance: NA; v_gene: TRBV11-2; j_gene: TRBJ1-1; d_gene: NA; CDR3aa: CASRPRIAGLEAFF; CDR3nt: TGTGCCAGCAGACCCCGGATAGCAGGGTTAGAAGCTTTCTTT
abundance: NA; v_gene: TRBV5-4; j_gene: TRBJ2-1; d_gene: NA; CDR3aa: CASSLAIRGGDEQFF; CDR3nt: TGTGCCAGCAGCTTGGCCATAAGGGGCGGTGATGAGCAGTTCTTC
abundance: NA; v_gene: TRBV5-1; j_gene: TRBJ2-3; d_gene: TRBD2; CDR3aa: CASSGNLGTSGRTDTQYF; CDR3nt: TGCGCCAGCAGCGGGAACCTAGGGACTAGCGGACGGACAGATACGCAGTATTTT
abundance: once; v_gene: TRBV5-5; j_gene: TRBJ1-2; d_gene: NA; CDR3aa: CASSYSYGYTF; CDR3nt: TGTGCCAGCAGTTACTCCTATGGCTACACCTTC
abundance: few; v_gene: TRBV2; j_gene: TRBJ2-2; d_gene: NA; CDR3aa: CASRGGGAIGELFF; CDR3nt: TGTGCCAGCAGAGGAGGGGGCGCGATAGGGGAGCTGTTTTTT
abundance: NA; v_gene: TRBV7-9; j_gene: TRBJ2-1; d_gene: NA; CDR3aa: CASSFDGGDEQFF; CDR3nt: TGTGCCAGCAGCTTCGACGGGGGTGATGAGCAGTTCTTC
abundance: NA; v_gene: TRBV6-5; j_gene: TRBJ2-7; d_gene: NA; CDR3aa: CASSSLVTLSSYEQYF; CDR3nt: TGTGCCAGCAGTTCGCTCGTGACACTCAGCTCCTACGAGCAGTACTTC
abundance: NA; v_gene: TRBV18; j_gene: TRBJ2-3; d_gene: TRBD1; CDR3aa: CASSPQPGGRNTQYF; CDR3nt: TGTGCCAGCTCACCTCAGCCAGGGGGCCGCAATACGCAGTATTTT
abundance: once; v_gene: TRBV18; j_gene: TRBJ1-5; d_gene: NA; CDR3aa: CASSPYSWDYSNQPQHF; CDR3nt: TGTGCCAGCTCACCTTACTCTTGGGACTATAGCAATCAGCCCCAGCATTTT
abundance: NA; v_gene: TRBV6-5; j_gene: TRBJ2-1; d_gene: TRBD2; CDR3aa: CARVAGGLDSNEQFF; CDR3nt: TGTGCCAGGGTAGCGGGGGGGCTTGATAGCAATGAGCAGTTCTTC
abundance: NA; v_gene: TRBV5-1; j_gene: TRBJ2-7; d_gene: NA; CDR3aa: CASSLGQRDEQYF; CDR3nt: TGCGCCAGCAGCTTGGGTCAGCGGGACGAGCAGTACTTC
abundance: NA; v_gene: TRBV11-2; j_gene: TRBJ1-1; d_gene: NA; CDR3aa: CASSQNGSPEAFF; CDR3nt: TGTGCCAGCAGTCAAAACGGGAGCCCTGAAGCTTTCTTT
abundance: NA; v_gene: TRBV7-2; j_gene: TRBJ2-7; d_gene: TRBD2; CDR3aa: CASSLISGGGAYEQYF; CDR3nt: TGTGCCAGCAGCTTAATCAGCGGCGGGGGAGCCTACGAGCAGTACTTC
abundance: NA; v_gene: TRBV5-4; j_gene: TRBJ2-1; d_gene: TRBD2; CDR3aa: CASSAPLAGGPHEQFF; CDR3nt: TGTGCCAGCAGCGCACCACTAGCGGGGGGGCCACATGAGCAGTTCTTC
abundance: NA; v_gene: TRBV5-5; j_gene: TRBJ2-1; d_gene: NA; CDR3aa: CASSRSGRGDEQFF; CDR3nt: TGTGCCAGCAGCCGTTCGGGGCGGGGAGATGAGCAGTTCTTC
abundance: NA; v_gene: TRBV27; j_gene: TRBJ2-2; d_gene: NA; CDR3aa: CASSLSAGATGELFF; CDR3nt: TGTGCCAGCAGTTTATCGGCAGGGGCCACCGGGGAGCTGTTTTTT
abundance: NA; v_gene: TRBV5-1; j_gene: TRBJ1-3; d_gene: NA; CDR3aa: CASSLLLSGNTIYF; CDR3nt: TGCGCCAGCAGCTTGCTCTTATCGGGAAACACCATATATTTT
abundance: once; v_gene: TRBV4-1; j_gene: TRBJ1-1; d_gene: NA; CDR3aa: CASSPSRQANTEAFF; CDR3nt: TGCGCCAGCAGCCCCTCCCGACAGGCGAACACTGAAGCTTTCTTT
abundance: NA; v_gene: TRBV18; j_gene: TRBJ1-6; d_gene: NA; CDR3aa: CASSPVSSYNSPLHF; CDR3nt: TGTGCCAGCTCACCGGTCAGCTCCTATAATTCACCCCTCCACTTT
abundance: NA; v_gene: TRBV6-5; j_gene: TRBJ1-2; d_gene: NA; CDR3aa: CASSKTAFNYGYTF; CDR3nt: TGTGCCAGCAGCAAGACAGCCTTTAACTATGGCTACACCTTC
abundance: few; v_gene: TRBV10-3; j_gene: TRBJ2-7; d_gene: NA; CDR3aa: CASAQGISYEQYF; CDR3nt: TGTGCCAGTGCGCAGGGTATTTCCTACGAGCAGTACTTC
abundance: NA; v_gene: TRBV28; j_gene: TRBJ2-7; d_gene: NA; CDR3aa: CASSLSPGAIYEQYF; CDR3nt: TGTGCCAGCAGTTTATCGCCAGGGGCCATCTACGAGCAGTACTTC
abundance: NA; v_gene: TRBV4-1; j_gene: TRBJ2-5; d_gene: NA; CDR3aa: CASSQGHLSYQETQYF; CDR3nt: TGCGCCAGCAGCCAGGGACACTTATCGTACCAAGAGACCCAGTACTTC
abundance: NA; v_gene: TRBV5-8; j_gene: TRBJ2-7; d_gene: TRBD2; CDR3aa: CASSLYSGAGEQYF; CDR3nt: TGTGCCAGCAGCTTATATAGCGGGGCTGGCGAGCAGTACTTC
abundance: NA; v_gene: TRBV2; j_gene: TRBJ2-1; d_gene: NA; CDR3aa: CASSVLSSASSYNEQFF; CDR3nt: TGTGCCAGCAGTGTATTGTCTAGCGCGAGCTCCTACAATGAGCAGTTCTTC
abundance: NA; v_gene: TRBV29-1; j_gene: TRBJ2-3; d_gene: TRBD1; CDR3aa: CSVPSPGQVSSGQYF; CDR3nt: TGCAGCGTCCCTAGTCCGGGACAGGTTAGTTCAGGGCAGTATTTT
abundance: NA; v_gene: TRBV5-1; j_gene: TRBJ2-7; d_gene: TRBD1; CDR3aa: CASSFAGTGEEEQYF; CDR3nt: TGCGCCAGCAGCTTTGCTGGGACAGGGGAAGAGGAGCAGTACTTC
abundance: NA; v_gene: TRBV11-2; j_gene: TRBJ2-1; d_gene: TRBD2; CDR3aa: CASSSTLAGGFEQFF; CDR3nt: TGTGCCAGCAGCTCAACCTTAGCGGGGGGGTTTGAGCAGTTCTTC
abundance: NA; v_gene: TRBV28; j_gene: TRBJ1-2; d_gene: TRBD1; CDR3aa: CASSKGTAHGYTF; CDR3nt: TGTGCCAGCAGCAAAGGGACAGCTCATGGCTACACCTTC
abundance: NA; v_gene: TRBV13; j_gene: TRBJ2-1; d_gene: NA; CDR3aa: CASSLVSGNEQFF; CDR3nt: TGTGCCAGCAGCTTAGTTTCCGGGAATGAGCAGTTCTTC
abundance: NA; v_gene: TRBV5-4; j_gene: TRBJ2-1; d_gene: TRBD2; CDR3aa: CASSLEVTGGENEQFF; CDR3nt: TGTGCCAGCAGCTTGGAGGTGACGGGGGGAGAAAATGAGCAGTTCTTC
abundance: NA; v_gene: TRBV7-2; j_gene: TRBJ2-5; d_gene: NA; CDR3aa: CASSLAGLGETQYF; CDR3nt: TGTGCCAGCAGCTTAGCGGGACTCGGGGAGACCCAGTACTTC
abundance: NA; v_gene: TRBV11-2; j_gene: TRBJ2-5; d_gene: NA; CDR3aa: CASSWKGLRPPETQYF; CDR3nt: TGTGCCAGCAGCTGGAAGGGACTGCGGCCCCCAGAGACCCAGTACTTC
abundance: few; v_gene: TRBV7-9; j_gene: TRBJ2-7; d_gene: NA; CDR3aa: CASSLGAAGHHEQYF; CDR3nt: TGTGCCAGCAGCTTAGGGGCGGCAGGGCACCACGAGCAGTACTTC
abundance: NA; v_gene: TRBV7-8; j_gene: TRBJ1-1; d_gene: TRBD1; CDR3aa: CASSFGGQLPPEAFF; CDR3nt: TGTGCCAGCAGCTTCGGGGGACAGCTTCCCCCCGAAGCTTTCTTT
abundance: NA; v_gene: TRBV30; j_gene: TRBJ1-1; d_gene: TRBD1; CDR3aa: CAWGDDRAEAFF; CDR3nt: TGTGCCTGGGGGGACGACAGGGCTGAAGCTTTCTTT
abundance: few; v_gene: TRBV27; j_gene: TRBJ2-7; d_gene: TRBD2; CDR3aa: CASSLSASGGYSSYEQYF; CDR3nt: TGTGCCAGCAGTTTATCCGCTAGCGGGGGGTATAGCTCCTACGAGCAGTACTTC
abundance: NA; v_gene: TRBV7-2; j_gene: TRBJ2-7; d_gene: NA; CDR3aa: CASSFSTDPYEQYF; CDR3nt: TGTGCCAGCAGCTTTTCGACAGATCCCTACGAGCAGTACTTC
abundance: NA; v_gene: TRBV2; j_gene: TRBJ2-7; d_gene: TRBD1; CDR3aa: CASSSPRTGYLYEQYF; CDR3nt: TGTGCCAGCAGTTCTCCCCGGACAGGTTACCTCTACGAGCAGTACTTC
abundance: NA; v_gene: TRBV2; j_gene: TRBJ2-1; d_gene: TRBD1; CDR3aa: CASSLDRGPYNEQFF; CDR3nt: TGTGCCAGCAGCCTCGACAGGGGACCTTACAATGAGCAGTTCTTC
abundance: NA; v_gene: TRBV5-1; j_gene: TRBJ2-3; d_gene: TRBD2; CDR3aa: CASSLSGADTQYF; CDR3nt: TGCGCCAGCAGCTTGAGCGGGGCGGATACGCAGTATTTT